The 15 T cell receptor beta chains below all came from one sample that was sequenced in a study of T cell responses to AZD1222 COVID-19 vaccine. Generated by immunoSEQ multiplex PCR, the TCRdb table keeps only in-frame clones and is missing some. The table records some 120,000 clones, 80% to 90% of them present only once. Sequencing was performed on peripheral blood, taken on day 0 of AZD1222 vaccination. The receptor source for this set is an adult in good health.

This clone has just one count. The CDR3 DNA is TGTGCCAGCAGCTTGGGGAAAGAGACCCAGTACTTC. It specifies CASSLGKETQYF. The chain has TRBV7-9 and TRBJ2-5, with D hard to call. CDR1 is SEHNR and CDR2 is FQNEAQ in the germline V gene (reference sequence). Trimming took off 3 bases at V and 3 bases at J, with 5 bases between the two ends. The CDR3 consists of 12 residues. Full variable domain (missing parts from reference TRBV7-9 and TRBJ2-5): DTGVSQNPRHKITKRGQNVTFRCDPISEHNRLYWYRQTLGQGPEFLTYFQNEAQLEKSRLLSDRFSAERPKGSFSTLEIQRTEQGDSAMYLCASSLGKETQYFGPGTRLLVL.

V gene TRBV9 combines with J gene TRBJ1-2; tentative D call: TRBD1 (5 bases). The V gene lost 4 bases and the J gene lost 7 bases, with 26 bases spanning the gap. CDR1 and CDR2 from the germline V gene are SGDLS and YYNGEE. This CDR3 comprises 17 residues. CDR3 sequence (DNA): TGTGCCAGCAGCCCTAGGGAAATGAGGGACCCAACCGGTGGCTACACCTTC. This codes for CASSPREMRDPTGGYTF.

This sequence joins TRBV27 and TRBJ2-4; the D gene is possibly TRBD1 (6 bases). Germline-derived CDR1 and CDR2 are MNHEY and SMNVEV (reference sequence). This CDR3 has 17 amino acids. Trimming shortened V by 6 bases and J by 3 bases, and 21 bases separated the two germline ends. The CDR3 nucleotides are TGTGCCAGCAGCCAAAATGGTTGGGGGCTGGTCAAAAACATTCAGTACTTC. Translation: CASSQNGWGLVKNIQYF.

The gene calls are TRBV7-9 and TRBJ2-3; 7 bases match TRBD2. From germline, CDR1 is SEHNR and CDR2 FQNEAQ (reference sequence). The V gene end was trimmed by 5 bases and the J gene end by 0 bases; junction bases not matched to a gene: 5. CDR3 length: 15 residues. CDR3 sequence: CASSPSGMSTDTQYF. DNA for the CDR3: TGTGCCAGCAGCCCGAGCGGGATGAGCACAGATACGCAGTATTTT. The whole variable domain, filled in from reference TRBV7-9 and TRBJ2-3, reads DTGVSQNPRHKITKRGQNVTFRCDPISEHNRLYWYRQTLGQGPEFLTYFQNEAQLEKSRLLSDRFSAERPKGSFSTLEIQRTEQGDSAMYLCASSPSGMSTDTQYFGPGTRLTVL.

This clone was observed once. The rearrangement joins TRBV9 to TRBJ2-5, with 7 bases that match TRBD1. V shed 4 bases, J shed 5 bases, and the junction held 14 bases outside the gene matches. The CDR3 extends over 16 amino acids. Germline V gene lookup returns CDR1 SGDLS and CDR2 YYNGEE. CDR3 protein: CASSKWDSPGVETQYF. The CDR3 DNA is TGTGCCAGCAGCAAATGGGACAGCCCTGGGGTGGAGACCCAGTACTTC.

The chain joins TRBV7-8 to TRBJ2-3, with 10 bases fitting TRBD2. V lost 10 bases, J lost 10 bases, and 17 bases stayed unmatched. The CDR3 contains 15 residues. CDR1 is SGHVS and CDR2 is FQNEAQ in the germline V gene. CDR3 nucleotides: TGTGCCACCTCGCTACTAGCGGGAAACCCCGGATCGCAGTATTTT. It encodes CATSLLAGNPGSQYF.

V gene TRBV7-8 combines with J gene TRBJ1-1; 9 bases fit TRBD1. The CDR3 covers 15 residues. Germline V CDR1 and CDR2: SGHVS, FQNEAQ. V was pared by 5 bases and J by 1 base, with 5 bases of the junction left unmatched. The CDR3 is CASSKGTGWNTEAFF. As DNA, the CDR3 is TGTGCCAGCAGCAAGGGGACAGGGTGGAACACTGAAGCTTTCTTT.

The CDR3 loop reads CASSQEGYRGREQYF. CDR3 DNA: TGTGCCAGCAGCCAAGAAGGATACAGGGGTCGCGAGCAGTACTTC. The V and J genes are TRBV3-1 (or the pseudogene TRBV3-2) and TRBJ2-7; TRBD1 aligns across 7 bases. The germline V gene has CDR1 LGHDT and CDR2 YNNKEL (reference sequence). This CDR3 is built from 15 residues. The ends lost 0 bases at V and 6 bases at J; junction bases unmatched: 8.

The table lists this clone with a count of one. Other DNA sequences in the sample encode the same CDR3. The chain recombines TRBV4-1 with TRBJ2-2; no clear D gene. The germline V gene encodes CDR1 MGHRA and CDR2 YSYEKL. The CDR3 consists of 13 residues. Trimming took 2 bases from V and 0 from J, leaving 1 base between them. The CDR3 region is CASSQTNTGELFF. As DNA, the CDR3 is TGCGCCAGCAGCCAAACGAACACCGGGGAGCTGTTTTTT.

This chain connects TRBV7-8 to TRBJ2-7, with TRBD1 matching over 7 bases. Germline V gene data show CDR1 as SGHVS and CDR2 as FQNEAQ. CDR3 length equals 15 residues. V shed 1 base, J shed 2 bases, and the junction held 5 bases outside the gene matches. CDR3 amino acids: CASSLGGTATYEQYF. The DNA for the CDR3 is TGTGCCAGCAGCTTAGGGGGGACAGCGACCTACGAGCAGTACTTC.

This sequence joins TRBV3-1 (or the pseudogene TRBV3-2) and TRBJ2-7, with 8 bases aligning to TRBD2. CDR3 length equals 14 residues. V shed 4 bases and J 3 bases; nucleotides not matched to a gene: 5. Germline V gene data show CDR1 as LGHDT and CDR2 as YNNKEL (reference sequence). The CDR3 DNA follows: TGTGCCAGCAGCCGACTAGCGAATAACTACGAGCAGTACTTC. Residues: CASSRLANNYEQYF.

The chain combines TRBV7-8 with TRBJ2-7; TRBD2 agrees at 9 bases. The germline gives CDR1 SGHVS, CDR2 FQNEAQ. The CDR3 spans 14 residues. Trimming cost V 0 bases and J 4 bases; bases outside gene matches: 1. Here the CDR3 reads CASSLASGSYEQYF. The CDR3 DNA follows: TGTGCCAGCAGCTTAGCTAGCGGGAGTTACGAGCAGTACTTC.

The chain has TRBV2 and TRBJ2-5; a possible D gene is TRBD1 (6 bases). This CDR3 is 15 amino acids long. V was pared by 5 bases and J by 1 base, with 14 bases between. From germline, CDR1 is SNHLY and CDR2 FYNNEI. CDR3 DNA: TGTGCCAGCAGTCAATGGGCAGGGGCCCAAGAGACCCAGTACTTC. This sequence encodes CASSQWAGAQETQYF.

The V gene is TRBV6-2 or TRBV6-3, the J gene TRBJ2-1; D may match TRBD1 or TRBD2 (7 bases each). The CDR3 has 13 amino acids. With 4 bases removed from V and 9 bases from J, the gap between germline ends came to 13 bases. Germline CDR1 is MNHEY and CDR2 is SVGEGT. The CDR3 is CASSLTGRAEQFF. CDR3 bases: TGTGCCAGCAGTTTGACAGGGAGGGCTGAGCAGTTCTTC.

The chain combines TRBV6-5 with TRBJ1-4; weak D call: TRBD1 (5 bases). Deletions cut 5 bases from V and 0 bases from J, with 7 bases between. The CDR3 covers 14 residues. The germline V gene has CDR1 MNHEY and CDR2 SVGAGI. The CDR3: CASSPRATNEKLFF. The CDR3 DNA is TGTGCCAGCAGTCCCAGGGCAACTAATGAAAAACTGTTTTTT.